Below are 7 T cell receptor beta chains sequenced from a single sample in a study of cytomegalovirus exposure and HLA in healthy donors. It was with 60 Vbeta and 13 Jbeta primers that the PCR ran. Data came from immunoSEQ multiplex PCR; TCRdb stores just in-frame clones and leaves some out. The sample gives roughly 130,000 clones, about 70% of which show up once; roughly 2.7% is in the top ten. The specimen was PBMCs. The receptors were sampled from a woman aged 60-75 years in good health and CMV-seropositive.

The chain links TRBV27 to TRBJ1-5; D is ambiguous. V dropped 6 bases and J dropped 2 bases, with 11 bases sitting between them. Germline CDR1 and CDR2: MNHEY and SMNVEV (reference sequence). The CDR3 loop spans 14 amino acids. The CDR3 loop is CASSPGVGNQPQHF. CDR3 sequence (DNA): TGTGCCAGCAGCCCCGGGGTGGGCAATCAGCCCCAGCATTTT.

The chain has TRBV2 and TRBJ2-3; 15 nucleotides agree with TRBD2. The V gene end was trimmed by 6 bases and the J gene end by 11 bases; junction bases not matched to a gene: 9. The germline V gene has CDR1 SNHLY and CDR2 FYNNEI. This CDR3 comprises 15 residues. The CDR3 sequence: CASSSGLAGGPGQYF. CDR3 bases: TGTGCCAGCAGCTCGGGACTAGCGGGGGGCCCGGGGCAGTATTTT.

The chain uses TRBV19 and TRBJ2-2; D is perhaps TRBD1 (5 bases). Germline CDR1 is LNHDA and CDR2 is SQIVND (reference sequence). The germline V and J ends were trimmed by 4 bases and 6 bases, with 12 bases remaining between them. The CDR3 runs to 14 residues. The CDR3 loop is CASSRGWASGELFF. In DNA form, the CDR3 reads TGTGCCAGTAGTAGGGGCTGGGCGTCCGGGGAGCTGTTTTTT.

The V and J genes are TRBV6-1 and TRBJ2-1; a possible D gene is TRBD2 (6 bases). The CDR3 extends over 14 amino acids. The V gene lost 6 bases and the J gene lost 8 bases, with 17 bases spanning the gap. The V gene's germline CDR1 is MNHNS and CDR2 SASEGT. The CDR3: CASRSGLNGDEQFF. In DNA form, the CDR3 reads TGTGCCAGCAGGTCGGGACTCAATGGGGATGAGCAGTTCTTC.

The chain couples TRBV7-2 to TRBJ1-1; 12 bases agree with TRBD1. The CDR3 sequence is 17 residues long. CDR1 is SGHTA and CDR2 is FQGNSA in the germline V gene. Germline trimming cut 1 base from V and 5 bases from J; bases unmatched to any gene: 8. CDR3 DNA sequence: TGTGCCAGCAGCTTAGAGGGACAGGGGGCGCCGAGGACTGAAGCTTTCTTT. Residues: CASSLEGQGAPRTEAFF. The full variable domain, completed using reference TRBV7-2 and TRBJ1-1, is GAGVSQSPSNKVTEKGKDVELRCDPISGHTALYWYRQSLGQGLEFLIYFQGNSAPDKSGLPSDRFSAERTGGSVSTLTIQRTQQEDSAVYLCASSLEGQGAPRTEAFFGQGTRLTVV.

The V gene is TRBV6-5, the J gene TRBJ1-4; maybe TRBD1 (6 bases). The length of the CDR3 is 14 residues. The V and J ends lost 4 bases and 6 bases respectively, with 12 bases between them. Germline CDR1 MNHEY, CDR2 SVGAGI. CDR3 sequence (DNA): TGTGCCAGCAGTTTAAGGGGGATGGATGAAAAACTGTTTTTT. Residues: CASSLRGMDEKLFF.

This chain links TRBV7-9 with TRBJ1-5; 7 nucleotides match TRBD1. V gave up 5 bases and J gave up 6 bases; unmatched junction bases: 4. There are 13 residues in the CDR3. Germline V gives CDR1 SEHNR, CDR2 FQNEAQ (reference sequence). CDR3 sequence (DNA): TGTGCCAGCAGCCAGACAGGGACTCAGCCCCAGCATTTT. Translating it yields CASSQTGTQPQHF.